Shown below are 31 T cell receptor beta chains from a single sample sequenced in a study of T cell responses to AZD1222 COVID-19 vaccine. Repertoires were generated with immunoSEQ multiplex PCR, while TCRdb's copy carries only in-frame clones and drops some. Of approximately 140,000 clones listed, about 92% were seen once; the top ten hold approximately 5.3%. The sample was peripheral blood, taken on day 0 of AZD1222 vaccination. These receptors came from an adult in good health.

The rearrangement links TRBV5-6 to TRBJ1-2, with 8 bases lining up with TRBD1. J lost 3 bases, V lost 4 bases, and 2 bases had no gene match. The germline gives CDR1 SGHDT, CDR2 YYEEEE. The CDR3 is 13 amino acids. The CDR3 protein is CASSGQGYYGYTF. In DNA form, the CDR3 reads TGTGCCAGCAGCGGACAGGGTTACTATGGCTACACCTTC.

The chain has TRBV10-1 and TRBJ2-5, with a weak D call TRBD1 (6 bases). CDR3 length: 19 amino acids. Trimming shortened V by 6 bases and J by 1 base, and 27 bases separated the two germline ends. The germline V gene encodes CDR1 WNHNN and CDR2 SYGVQD (reference sequence). The chain's CDR3 is CASSDRDIEALFGQETQYF. The CDR3 coding sequence is TGCGCCAGCAGCGACCGGGACATTGAAGCTCTCTTTGGCCAAGAGACCCAGTACTTC.

The chain is built from TRBV30 and TRBJ2-1; the D is unclear. This CDR3 has 12 residues. CDR1 is GTSNPN and CDR2 is SVGIG in the germline V gene (reference sequence). With 2 bases removed from V and 7 bases from J, the gap between germline ends came to 9 bases. CDR3 sequence: CAWSKFGNEQFF. The CDR3 DNA reads as TGTGCCTGGAGTAAGTTCGGTAATGAGCAGTTCTTC.

The rearrangement uses TRBV5-1 and TRBJ2-7; D assignment may be TRBD1 or TRBD2 (5 bases each). Trimming cost V 2 bases and J 5 bases, with 14 bases left between them. The CDR3 has 14 residues. Looked up from germline, CDR1 is SGHRS and CDR2 is YFSETQ. CDR3 sequence reads: CASSLGTRQHEQYF. The CDR3 region has the DNA TGCGCCAGCAGCTTAGGGACCCGACAACACGAGCAGTACTTC.

The chain is built from TRBV24-1 and TRBJ2-1; 7 bases are shared with TRBD1. Germline values: CDR1 KGHDR, CDR2 SFDVKD. This CDR3 contains 13 residues. The junction had 5 bases not matched to a gene; V was cut back by 9 bases and J by 4 bases. The CDR3 is CATSGQPYNEQFF. DNA of the CDR3: TGTGCCACCTCGGGACAGCCGTACAATGAGCAGTTCTTC.

The CDR3 DNA reads as TGTGCCAGCAGCCAACAGGGGGGGACTGAAGCTTTCTTT. Protein product: CASSQQGGTEAFF. This chain connects TRBV3-1 (or the pseudogene TRBV3-2) to TRBJ1-1; 7 bases map to TRBD1. Germline CDR1 is LGHDT and CDR2 is YNNKEL (reference sequence). This CDR3 comprises 13 residues. V dropped 2 bases and J dropped 5; count of bases not matched to a gene: 2.

The V gene is TRBV5-1, the J gene TRBJ2-3; 9 nucleotides align to TRBD2. The CDR3 is 17 amino acids. Per the germline V gene, CDR1 is SGHRS and CDR2 is YFSETQ. The V segment lost 2 bases and the J segment 0 bases; nucleotides outside the gene matches: 7. CDR3 amino acids: CASSLVTSGDSTDTQYF. The CDR3 bases are TGCGCCAGCAGCTTAGTGACTAGCGGAGATAGCACAGATACGCAGTATTTT.

This chain connects TRBV14 to TRBJ2-7; TRBD1 matches 8 bases. The germline CDR1 and CDR2 sequences are SGHDN and FVKESK. The CDR3 is 15 amino acids. Trimming at V came to 4 bases and at J to 0 bases, leaving 5 bases not matched to a gene. This CDR3 reads CASSRIGQGSYEQYF. CDR3 in DNA: TGTGCCAGCAGCCGCATCGGACAGGGCTCCTACGAGCAGTACTTC.

The V gene is TRBV7-2, the J gene TRBJ2-7, with a possible D match to TRBD2 (6 bases). CDR1 and CDR2 from the germline V gene are SGHTA and FQGNSA. V was clipped by 6 bases and J by 6 bases, with 21 bases between them. The CDR3 has 15 amino acids. In DNA, the CDR3 is TGTGCCAGCAGGCGGGACCAGTTCCCCTTCGGCGAGCAGTACTTC. This codes for CASRRDQFPFGEQYF.

The rearrangement links TRBV19 to TRBJ1-2; possibly TRBD1 for D (5 bases). V gave up 3 bases and J gave up 2 bases, with 10 bases separating them. This CDR3 contains 14 residues. Germline V CDR1 and CDR2: LNHDA, SQIVND (reference sequence). The CDR3 spells CASSINPGNYGYTF. DNA of the CDR3: TGTGCCAGTAGTATCAACCCAGGGAACTATGGCTACACCTTC.

The chain is built from TRBV4-3 and TRBJ2-7; D remains unclear. The CDR3 spans 19 residues. Trimming pared 1 base from V and 4 bases from J, leaving 26 bases between. CDR1 LGHNA and CDR2 YSLEER come from the germline V gene. Here the CDR3 reads CASSQVTSHIVYVVYEQYF. The CDR3 region has the DNA TGCGCCAGCAGCCAAGTCACCAGCCATATAGTTTACGTTGTTTACGAGCAGTACTTC.

The chain combines TRBV7-9 with TRBJ2-7; 12 bases map to TRBD2. The CDR3 runs to 14 residues. V gave up 2 bases and J gave up 5 bases; unmatched junction bases: 1. The germline V gene encodes CDR1 SEHNR and CDR2 FQNEAQ (reference sequence). For the CDR3, the DNA is TGTGCCAGCAGCTTACGACTAGCGGGAGACGAGCAGTACTTC. This sequence encodes CASSLRLAGDEQYF.

The rearrangement uses TRBV6-5 and TRBJ2-7, with 7 bases matching TRBD2. From germline, CDR1 is MNHEY and CDR2 SVGAGI. The CDR3 spans 15 residues. V gave up 2 bases and J gave up 5 bases; unmatched junction bases: 9. The CDR3 loop reads CASSYLRTSSDEQYF. The DNA for the CDR3 is TGTGCCAGCAGTTACCTTCGGACTAGTTCCGACGAGCAGTACTTC.

This clone was observed a few times. The chain has TRBV27 and TRBJ1-2; 8 nucleotides line up with TRBD1. The CDR3 is made up of 14 amino acids. Looked up from germline, CDR1 is MNHEY and CDR2 is SMNVEV (reference sequence). J lost 4 bases, V lost 5 bases, and 6 bases had no gene match. This CDR3 reads CASSPRTGSYGYTF. Written as DNA, the CDR3 is TGTGCCAGCAGTCCTCGGACAGGGTCCTATGGCTACACCTTC.

The rearrangement links TRBV29-1 to TRBJ2-7; D unclear. The CDR3 consists of 12 residues. V shed 7 bases and J shed 1 base, with 11 bases lying between them. Germline V CDR1 and CDR2: SQVTM, ANQGSEA. This CDR3 is CSAGRDSYEQYF. For the CDR3, the DNA is TGCAGCGCCGGTAGGGATTCCTACGAGCAGTACTTC.

V gene TRBV12-1 combines with J gene TRBJ1-5; the table's TRBD1 call for D was not verified on the DNA. TRBV12-1 is recorded as a pseudogene. The CDR3 has 16 amino acids. CDR3 nucleotides: TGTGCCAGCACCCCCCGGAGGGACAGGGGGTTGGAGCCCCAGCATTTT. Its translation: CASTPRRDRGLEPQHF.

This clone was seen only once. The chain uses TRBV13 and TRBJ2-6; D may be TRBD1 (6 bases). V lost 5 bases, J lost 4 bases, and 15 bases lay in between. The CDR3 covers 16 residues. From germline, CDR1 is PRHDT and CDR2 FYEKMQ (reference sequence). The CDR3: CASSKRGSSGANVLTF. Here the CDR3 DNA reads TGTGCCAGCAGCAAGAGGGGGTCCTCAGGGGCCAACGTCCTGACTTTC. The full variable domain, rest sourced from reference TRBV13 and TRBJ2-6, is AAGVIQSPRHLIKEKRETATLKCYPIPRHDTVYWYQQGPGQDPQFLISFYEKMQSDKGSIPDRFSAQQFSDYHSELNMSSLELGDSALYFCASSKRGSSGANVLTFGAGSRLTVL.

This chain links TRBV28 with TRBJ2-1, with TRBD2 identical over 11 bases. In germline, CDR1 is MDHEN, CDR2 SYDVKM. The CDR3 extends over 17 amino acids. With 0 bases clipped from V and 2 bases from J, the junction kept 3 bases outside the gene matches. CDR3: CASSLWGLAETYNEQFF. The CDR3 nucleotides are TGTGCCAGCAGTTTATGGGGACTAGCGGAGACCTACAATGAGCAGTTCTTC.

Regarding this clone: The same CDR3 can be traced to other DNA sequences in this sample. CDR3 sequence reads: CSARGGNTIYF. As DNA, the CDR3 is TGCAGTGCTAGAGGTGGAAACACCATATATTTT. The V call is TRBV20-1, the J call TRBJ1-3; D not certain. The CDR3 spans 11 residues. Trimming cost V 1 base and J 3 bases, with 1 base left between them. Looked up from germline, CDR1 is DFQATT and CDR2 is SNEGSKA (reference sequence).

The rearrangement uses TRBV9 and TRBJ1-2, with TRBD1 as a possible D gene (5 bases). Germline CDR1 reads SGDLS; CDR2 reads YYNGEE. This CDR3 is 16 amino acids long. With 2 bases removed from V and 6 bases from J, the gap between germline ends came to 20 bases. DNA for the CDR3: TGTGCCAGCAGCGTGGGGGGAACCGGGGCACCCGATGGCTACACCTTC. Amino acid sequence: CASSVGGTGAPDGYTF. The entire variable domain, with the rest obtained from reference TRBV9 and TRBJ1-2, is as follows: DSGVTQTPKHLITATGQRVTLRCSPRSGDLSVYWYQQSLDQGLQFLIQYYNGEERAKGNILERFSAQQFPDLHSELNLSSLELGDSALYFCASSVGGTGAPDGYTFGSGTRLTVV.

The rearrangement uses TRBV5-1 and TRBJ2-7, with 10 bases identical to TRBD2. The CDR3 totals 15 residues. V was clipped by 7 bases and J by 5 bases; unmatched bases: 12. In germline, CDR1 is SGHRS, CDR2 YFSETQ. CDR3 amino acids: CASSFRVAGGNEQYF. CDR3 DNA: TGCGCCAGCTCGTTCCGAGTAGCGGGAGGAAACGAGCAGTACTTC.

This clone has just one count. The chain joins TRBV3-1 (or the pseudogene TRBV3-2) to TRBJ2-1; 10 bases line up with TRBD2. The CDR3 sequence is 16 residues long. CDR1 and CDR2 from the germline V gene are LGHDT and YNNKEL (reference sequence). After removal of 0 bases from V and 9 bases from J, the junction contained 8 bases not matched to a gene. CDR3 DNA sequence: TGTGCCAGCAGCCAAGACGGCCTAGCGGGAGCAGCTGAGCAGTTCTTC. It yields the protein CASSQDGLAGAAEQFF.

The gene calls are TRBV2 and TRBJ1-2, with a possible D match to TRBD1 (5 bases). The ends were cut back, 6 bases at V and 8 bases at J, with 13 bases in the middle. The CDR3 extends over 12 amino acids. Germline V gives CDR1 SNHLY, CDR2 FYNNEI. As DNA, the CDR3 is TGTGCCAGCAGCGCCGGGGGTATCGGCTACACCTTC. Translation: CASSAGGIGYTF.

This clone was recorded once. This rearrangement joins TRBV19 to TRBJ1-6; D may be TRBD1 (5 bases). Germline V gene lookup returns CDR1 LNHDA and CDR2 SQIVND (reference sequence). The V end was cut by 9 bases, the J end by 7 bases, with 22 bases between. CDR3 length equals 16 residues. The CDR3 region is CASSYRREKGNSPLHF. DNA of the CDR3: TGTGCCAGCAGTTACAGGAGGGAGAAGGGGAATTCACCCCTCCACTTT.

A single count supports this clone. This sequence joins TRBV6-6 and TRBJ1-1, with D possibly being TRBD1 (6 bases). This CDR3 region has 11 residues. V was clipped by 8 bases and J by 5 bases, with 9 bases between them. Germline lookup yields CDR1 MNHNY and CDR2 SVGAGI (reference sequence). The CDR3 region is CASPRGTEAFF. The CDR3 DNA reads TGTGCCAGCCCCAGGGGAACTGAAGCTTTCTTT.

The J gene is TRBJ2-5, the V gene TRBV4-2; D possibly matches TRBD1 or TRBD2 (5 bases each). Germline V gene data show CDR1 as LGHNA and CDR2 as YNFKEQ. Trimming removed 0 bases from V and 1 base from J, with 12 bases in between. CDR3 length: 16 residues. The chain's CDR3 is CASSQEAGAGQETQYF. The CDR3 DNA is TGTGCCAGCAGCCAAGAGGCCGGGGCGGGCCAAGAGACCCAGTACTTC.

The chain uses TRBV5-1 and TRBJ1-4; 10 bases line up with TRBD1. Trimming cost V 0 bases and J 4 bases; bases outside gene matches: 0. CDR3 size: 15 residues. Germline loops: CDR1 SGHRS, CDR2 YFSETQ. CDR3 amino acids: CASSLGDRGNEKLFF. DNA for the CDR3: TGCGCCAGCAGCTTGGGGGACAGGGGTAATGAAAAACTGTTTTTT.

The genes are TRBV29-1 and TRBJ1-5; 9 nucleotides match TRBD1. The CDR3 is 14 amino acids. V was clipped by 6 bases and J by 4 bases; unmatched bases: 7. In germline, CDR1 is SQVTM, CDR2 ANQGSEA. CDR3 DNA sequence: TGCAGCGTGATAGACAGGGGGAGGAATCAGCCCCAGCATTTT. It specifies CSVIDRGRNQPQHF.

The V gene is TRBV6-1, the J gene TRBJ1-6; D gene ambiguous. V was trimmed by 0 bases and J by 9 bases, leaving 9 bases between them. Germline lookup yields CDR1 MNHNS and CDR2 SASEGT. This CDR3 is built from 14 residues. This CDR3 is CASSEAGQISPLHF. The CDR3 DNA reads as TGTGCCAGCAGTGAAGCAGGGCAAATTTCACCCCTCCACTTT.

V and J are TRBV19 and TRBJ1-1; D possibly corresponds to TRBD1 (5 bases). Germline V gene data show CDR1 as LNHDA and CDR2 as SQIVND (reference sequence). The V and J ends lost 5 bases and 12 bases respectively, with 22 bases between them. The CDR3 length is 14 residues. CDR3 sequence reads: CASSPRDLPSRPFF. DNA of the CDR3: TGTGCCAGTAGTCCCCGGGACCTTCCCTCGAGGCCTTTCTTT.

This chain joins TRBV5-4 and TRBJ2-1, with TRBD2 identical over 14 bases. Germline CDR1 and CDR2: SGHNT and YYREEE (reference sequence). V gave up 0 bases and J gave up 9 bases; unmatched junction bases: 2. The CDR3 spans 15 residues. The CDR3 here is CASSLGGTSGSEQFF. CDR3 bases: TGTGCCAGCAGCTTGGGCGGGACTAGCGGGAGTGAGCAGTTCTTC. The variable domain in full, with the rest retrieved from reference TRBV5-4 and TRBJ2-1, is ETGVTQSPTHLIKTRGQQVTLRCSSQSGHNTVSWYQQALGQGPQFIFQYYREEENGRGNFPPRFSGLQFPNYSSELNVNALELDDSALYLCASSLGGTSGSEQFFGPGTRLTVL.